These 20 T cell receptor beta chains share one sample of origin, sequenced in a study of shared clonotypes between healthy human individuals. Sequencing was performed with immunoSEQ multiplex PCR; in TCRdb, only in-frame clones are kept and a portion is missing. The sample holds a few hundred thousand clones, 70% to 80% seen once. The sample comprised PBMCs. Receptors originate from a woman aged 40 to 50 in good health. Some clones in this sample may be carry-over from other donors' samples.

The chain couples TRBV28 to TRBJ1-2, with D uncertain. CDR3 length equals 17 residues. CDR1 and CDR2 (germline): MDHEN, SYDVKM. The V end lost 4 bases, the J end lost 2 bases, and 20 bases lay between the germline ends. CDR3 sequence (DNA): TGTGCCAGCAGTTCGAGACGGGCTTACGGTAAAAACTATGGCTACACCTTC. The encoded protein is CASSSRRAYGKNYGYTF.

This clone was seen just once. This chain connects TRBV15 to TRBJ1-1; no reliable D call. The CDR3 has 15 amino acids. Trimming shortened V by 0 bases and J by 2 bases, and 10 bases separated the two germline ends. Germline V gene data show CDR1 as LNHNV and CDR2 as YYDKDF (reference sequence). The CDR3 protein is CATSRDGRSNTEAFF. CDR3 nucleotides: TGTGCCACCAGCAGAGACGGACGCAGCAACACTGAAGCTTTCTTT. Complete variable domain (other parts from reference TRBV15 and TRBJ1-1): DAMVIQNPRYQVTQFGKPVTLSCSQTLNHNVMYWYQQKSSQAPKLLFHYYDKDFNNEADTPDNFQSRRPNTSFCFLDIRSPGLGDTAMYLCATSRDGRSNTEAFFGQGTRLTVV.

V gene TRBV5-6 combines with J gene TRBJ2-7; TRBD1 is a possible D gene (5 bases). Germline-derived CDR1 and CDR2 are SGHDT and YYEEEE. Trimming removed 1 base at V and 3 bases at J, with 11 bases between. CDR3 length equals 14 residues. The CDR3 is CASSLMQGFYEQYF. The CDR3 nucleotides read TGTGCCAGCAGCTTGATGCAGGGATTCTACGAGCAGTACTTC.

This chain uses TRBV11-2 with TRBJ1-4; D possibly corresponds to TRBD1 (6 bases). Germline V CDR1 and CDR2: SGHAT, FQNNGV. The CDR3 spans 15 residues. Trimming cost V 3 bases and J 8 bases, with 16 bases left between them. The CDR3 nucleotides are TGTGCCAGCAGCTTTCGAACGGGGGGCGGGGAAAAACTGTTTTTT. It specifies CASSFRTGGGEKLFF. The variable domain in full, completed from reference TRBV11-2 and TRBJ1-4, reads EAGVAQSPRYKIIEKRQSVAFWCNPISGHATLYWYQQILGQGPKLLIQFQNNGVVDDSQLPKDRFSAERLKGVDSTLKIQPAKLEDSAVYLCASSFRTGGGEKLFFGSGTQLSVL.

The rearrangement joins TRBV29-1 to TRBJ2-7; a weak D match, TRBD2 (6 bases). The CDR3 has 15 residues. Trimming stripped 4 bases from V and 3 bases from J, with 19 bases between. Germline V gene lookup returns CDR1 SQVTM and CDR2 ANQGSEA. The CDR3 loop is CSVVPSGARLYEQYF. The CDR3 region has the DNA TGCAGCGTTGTTCCCTCGGGAGCGAGGCTCTACGAGCAGTACTTC.

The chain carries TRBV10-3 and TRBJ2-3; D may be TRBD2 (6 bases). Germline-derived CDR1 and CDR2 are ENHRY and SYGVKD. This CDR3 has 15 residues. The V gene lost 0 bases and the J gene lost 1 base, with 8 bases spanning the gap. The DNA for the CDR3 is TGTGCCATCAGTGAGTCGATAGCGGGCACAGATACGCAGTATTTT. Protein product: CAISESIAGTDTQYF.

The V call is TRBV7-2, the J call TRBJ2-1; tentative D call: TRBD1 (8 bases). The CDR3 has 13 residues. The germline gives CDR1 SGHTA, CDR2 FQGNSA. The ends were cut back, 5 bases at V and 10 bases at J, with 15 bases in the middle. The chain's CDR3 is CASSGGQGGEQFF. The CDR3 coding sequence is TGTGCCAGCAGCGGTGGACAGGGAGGGGAGCAGTTCTTC.

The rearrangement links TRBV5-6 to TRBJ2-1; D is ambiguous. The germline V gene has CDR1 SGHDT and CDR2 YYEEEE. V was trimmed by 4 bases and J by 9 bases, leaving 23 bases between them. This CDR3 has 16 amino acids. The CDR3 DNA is TGTGCCAGCAGCGTTGGCCTCCCCAGCTTTAGAGGTGAGCAGTTCTTC. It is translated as CASSVGLPSFRGEQFF.

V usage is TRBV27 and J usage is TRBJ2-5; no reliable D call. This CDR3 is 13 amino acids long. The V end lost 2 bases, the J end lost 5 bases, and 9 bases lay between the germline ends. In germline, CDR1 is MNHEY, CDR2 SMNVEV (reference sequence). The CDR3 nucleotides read TGTGCCAGCAGTTTAGTTAGTCGGGAGACCCAGTACTTC. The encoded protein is CASSLVSRETQYF.

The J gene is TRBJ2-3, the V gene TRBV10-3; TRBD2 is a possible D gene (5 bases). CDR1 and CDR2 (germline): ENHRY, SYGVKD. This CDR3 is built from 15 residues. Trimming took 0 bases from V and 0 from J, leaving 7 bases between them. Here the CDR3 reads CAISESRTSTDTQYF. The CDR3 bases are TGTGCCATCAGTGAGTCGCGGACTAGCACAGATACGCAGTATTTT.

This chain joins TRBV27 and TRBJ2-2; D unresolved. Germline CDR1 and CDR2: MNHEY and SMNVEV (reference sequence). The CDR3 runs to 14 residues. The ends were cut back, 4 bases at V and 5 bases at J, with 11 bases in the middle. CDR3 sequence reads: CASSSPGRTGELFF. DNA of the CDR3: TGTGCCAGCAGTTCCCCCGGACGGACCGGGGAGCTGTTTTTT.

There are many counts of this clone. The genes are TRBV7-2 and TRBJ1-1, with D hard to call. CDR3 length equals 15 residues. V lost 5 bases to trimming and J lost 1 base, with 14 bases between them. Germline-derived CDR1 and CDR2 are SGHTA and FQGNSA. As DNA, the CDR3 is TGTGCCAGCAGCCCGCACGGGCTTGGGAACACTGAAGCTTTCTTT. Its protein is CASSPHGLGNTEAFF.

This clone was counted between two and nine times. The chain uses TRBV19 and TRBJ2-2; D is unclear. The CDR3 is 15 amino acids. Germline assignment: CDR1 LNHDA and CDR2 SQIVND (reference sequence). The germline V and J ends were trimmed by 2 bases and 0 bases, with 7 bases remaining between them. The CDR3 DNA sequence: TGTGCCAGTAGTATAAGGAGCGCGAACACCGGGGAGCTGTTTTTT. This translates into CASSIRSANTGELFF.

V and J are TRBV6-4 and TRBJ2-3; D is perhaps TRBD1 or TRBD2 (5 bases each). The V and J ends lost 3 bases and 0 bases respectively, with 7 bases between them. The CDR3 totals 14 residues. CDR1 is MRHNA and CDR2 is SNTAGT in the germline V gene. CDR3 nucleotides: TGTGCCAGCAGTGAGGGGGAGAGCACAGATACGCAGTATTTT. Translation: CASSEGESTDTQYF.

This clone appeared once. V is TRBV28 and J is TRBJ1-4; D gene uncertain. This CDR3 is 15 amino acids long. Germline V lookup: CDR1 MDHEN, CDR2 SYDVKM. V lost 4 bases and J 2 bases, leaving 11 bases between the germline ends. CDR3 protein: CASSSRKSTNEKLFF. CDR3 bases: TGTGCCAGCAGTTCTCGAAAGAGCACTAATGAAAAACTGTTTTTT.

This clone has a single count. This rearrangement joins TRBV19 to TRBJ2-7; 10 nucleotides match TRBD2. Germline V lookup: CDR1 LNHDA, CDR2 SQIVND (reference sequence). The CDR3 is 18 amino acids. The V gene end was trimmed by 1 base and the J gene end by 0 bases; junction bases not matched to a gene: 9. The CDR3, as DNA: TGTGCCAGTAGTATAGGCGCTAGCGGGAGCGAAAGCTCCTACGAGCAGTACTTC. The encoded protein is CASSIGASGSESSYEQYF.

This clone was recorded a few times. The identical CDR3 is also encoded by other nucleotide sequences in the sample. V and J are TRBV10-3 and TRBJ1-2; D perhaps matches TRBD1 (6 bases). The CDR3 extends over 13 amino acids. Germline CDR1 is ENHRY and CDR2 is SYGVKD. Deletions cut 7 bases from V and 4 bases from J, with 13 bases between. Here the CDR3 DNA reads TGTGCCATCACCTTAGACAGGACCTATGGCTACACCTTC. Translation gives CAITLDRTYGYTF.

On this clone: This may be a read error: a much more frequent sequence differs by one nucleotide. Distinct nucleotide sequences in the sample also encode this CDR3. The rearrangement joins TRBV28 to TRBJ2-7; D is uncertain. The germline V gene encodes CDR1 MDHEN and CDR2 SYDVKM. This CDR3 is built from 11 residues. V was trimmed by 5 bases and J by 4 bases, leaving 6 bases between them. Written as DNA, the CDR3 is TGTGCCAGCAGTCTGGGTTACGAGCAGTACTTC. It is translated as CASSLGYEQYF. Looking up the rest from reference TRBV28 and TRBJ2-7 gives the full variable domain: DVKVTQSSRYLVKRTGEKVFLECVQDMDHENMFWYRQDPGLGLRLIYFSYDVKMKEKGDIPEGYSVSREKKERFSLILESASTNQTSMYLCASSLGYEQYFGPGTRLTVT.

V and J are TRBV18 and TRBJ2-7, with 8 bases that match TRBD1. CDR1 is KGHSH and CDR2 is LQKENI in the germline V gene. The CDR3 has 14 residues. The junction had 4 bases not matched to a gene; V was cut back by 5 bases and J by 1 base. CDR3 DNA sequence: TGTGCCAGCTCAGTGGGACAGGCGTCCTACGAGCAGTACTTC. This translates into CASSVGQASYEQYF.

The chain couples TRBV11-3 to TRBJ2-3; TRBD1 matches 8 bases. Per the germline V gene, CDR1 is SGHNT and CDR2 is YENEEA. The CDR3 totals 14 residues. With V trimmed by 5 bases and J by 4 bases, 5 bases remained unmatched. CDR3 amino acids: CASSQDRVADTQYF. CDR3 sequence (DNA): TGTGCCAGCAGCCAGGACAGGGTTGCAGATACGCAGTATTTT.